This T cell receptor (beta chain) was recorded in a study of early T cells in non-severe SARS-CoV-2 infection. At the level of the study: Unpaired chains resulted from sequencing bulk RNA of unsorted whole blood.

Remarks on this clonotype: Its antigen is not identified.

CDR3 length: 12 residues. Between the trimmed V and J ends, which lost 3 bases and 5 bases, there was a span of 10 bases. Germline lookup yields CDR1 DFQATT and CDR2 SNEGSKA (reference sequence). Study results and caveats: Anti-spike CD8 responses were favored in VDJdb matching, and private and CD4 specificities were missed.

The protocol attached unique molecular identifiers to individual cDNA molecules. A single record per CDR3 protein comes from TCRdb applying MiXCR to the 5' RACE reads. Of approximately 110,000 distinct CDR3 sequences in the sample, just under 15% were seen once. Sequenced input: whole blood. This chain connects TRBV20-1 to TRBJ1-2, with D unclear. The sequence was obtained from an adult who was a healthcare worker with PCR-confirmed SARS-CoV-2 infection or an uninfected control (not recorded which). In DNA, the CDR3 is TGCAGTGCTAGTTGGCAGGCATATGGCTACACCTTC. As protein: CSASWQAYGYTF.